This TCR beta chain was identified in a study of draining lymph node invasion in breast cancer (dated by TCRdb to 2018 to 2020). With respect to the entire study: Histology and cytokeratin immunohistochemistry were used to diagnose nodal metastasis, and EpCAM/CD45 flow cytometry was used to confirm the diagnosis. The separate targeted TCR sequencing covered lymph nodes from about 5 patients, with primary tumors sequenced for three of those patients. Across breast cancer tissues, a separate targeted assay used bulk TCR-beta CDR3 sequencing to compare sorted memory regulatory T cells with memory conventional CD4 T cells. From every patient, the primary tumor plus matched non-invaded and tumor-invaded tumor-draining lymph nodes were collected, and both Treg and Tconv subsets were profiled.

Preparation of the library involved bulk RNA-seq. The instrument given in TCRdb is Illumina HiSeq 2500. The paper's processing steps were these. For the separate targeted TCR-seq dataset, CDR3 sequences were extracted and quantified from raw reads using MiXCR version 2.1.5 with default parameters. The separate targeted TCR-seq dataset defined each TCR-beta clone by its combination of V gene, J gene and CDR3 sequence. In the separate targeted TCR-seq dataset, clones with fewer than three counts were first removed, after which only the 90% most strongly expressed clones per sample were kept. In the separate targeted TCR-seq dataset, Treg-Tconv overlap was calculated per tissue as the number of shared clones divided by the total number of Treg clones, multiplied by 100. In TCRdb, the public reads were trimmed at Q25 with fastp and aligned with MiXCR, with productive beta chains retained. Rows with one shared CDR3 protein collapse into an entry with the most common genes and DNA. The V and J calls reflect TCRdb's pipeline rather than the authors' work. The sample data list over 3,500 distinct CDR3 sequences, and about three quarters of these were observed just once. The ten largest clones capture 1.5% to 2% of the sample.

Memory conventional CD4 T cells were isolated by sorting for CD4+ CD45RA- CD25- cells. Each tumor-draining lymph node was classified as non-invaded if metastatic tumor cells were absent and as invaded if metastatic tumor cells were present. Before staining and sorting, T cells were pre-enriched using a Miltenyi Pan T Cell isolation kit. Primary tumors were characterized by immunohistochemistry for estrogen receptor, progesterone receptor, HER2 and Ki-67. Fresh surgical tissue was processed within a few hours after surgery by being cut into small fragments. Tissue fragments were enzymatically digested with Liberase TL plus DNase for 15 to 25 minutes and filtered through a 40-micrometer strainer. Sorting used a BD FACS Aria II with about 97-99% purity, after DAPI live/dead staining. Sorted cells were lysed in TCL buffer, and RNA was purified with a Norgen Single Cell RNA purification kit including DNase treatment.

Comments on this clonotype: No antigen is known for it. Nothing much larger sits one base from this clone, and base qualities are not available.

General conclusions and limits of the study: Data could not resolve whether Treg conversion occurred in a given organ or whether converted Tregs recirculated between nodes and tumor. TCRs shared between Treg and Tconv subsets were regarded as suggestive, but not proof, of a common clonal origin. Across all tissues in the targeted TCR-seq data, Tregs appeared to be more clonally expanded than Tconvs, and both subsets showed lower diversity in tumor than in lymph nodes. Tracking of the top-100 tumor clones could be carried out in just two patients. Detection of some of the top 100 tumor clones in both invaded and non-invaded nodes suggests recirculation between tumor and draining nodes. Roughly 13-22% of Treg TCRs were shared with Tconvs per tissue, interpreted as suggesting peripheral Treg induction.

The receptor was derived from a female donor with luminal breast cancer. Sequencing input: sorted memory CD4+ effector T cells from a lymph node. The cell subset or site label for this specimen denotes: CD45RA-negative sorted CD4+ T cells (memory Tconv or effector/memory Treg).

The DNA is as follows: TGTGCCAGCAGCCGGAGCTCGGGCACCGGGGAGCTGTTTTTT. Its coded protein is CASSRSSGTGELFF. The chain employs TRBV11-1 and TRBJ2-2; the D gene assignment is ambiguous. The CDR3 contains 14 residues, cysteine and phenylalanine counted. The sequence is cut down to CDR3 DNA, 42 bases in frame from base 1. At the junction V is shortened by 5 bases and J by 4 bases, with 11 bases in between. From a lookup of the germline V gene (reference sequence), CDR1 and CDR2 are SGHAT and FQDESV.